This T cell receptor beta chain was identified in a study of PD-1 blockade in mismatch repair-deficient tumors. CDR1 and CDR2 from the germline V gene are MNHNS and SASEGT. The CDR3 sequence is 14 residues long. Trimming cost V 6 bases and J 0 bases, with 9 bases left between them. TCRdb's copy holds only in-frame clones and misses some; the assay was immunoSEQ multiplex PCR. The sample lists roughly 110,000 clones, about 74% occurring once. This clone was seen a few times. The sequence was collected from an adult with mismatch repair-deficient cancer. The starting material was peripheral blood, obtained just over 59 weeks after starting pembrolizumab. The chain joins TRBV6-1 to TRBJ1-5; no firm D call. CDR3 region: CASRPPHSNQPQHF. The CDR3 nucleotides are TGTGCCAGCAGGCCTCCACATAGCAATCAGCCCCAGCATTTT.